These T cell receptor beta chains were read from a single sample in a study of T cell responses to AZD1222 COVID-19 vaccine. The protocol was immunoSEQ multiplex PCR, while the TCRdb copy is restricted to in-frame clones and leaves out a portion. Here the sample spans more than 95,000 clones, about nine tenths being singletons. This material consisted of peripheral blood, taken on day 0 of AZD1222 vaccination. These receptors came from an adult in good health. The CDR3 runs from the conserved cysteine through the conserved F or W. The D gene is left open where the match is weak. Clone sizes are given selectively: once, few, many, or a class where the clone is expanded.

length	size	V	J	D	CDR3	DNA
13	NA	TRBV14	TRBJ1-3	NA	CASSQIQGYTIYF	TGTGCCAGCAGCCAAATACAGGGATACACCATATATTTT
15	NA	TRBV9	TRBJ2-3	TRBD1	CASGTGTGSTDTQYF	TGTGCCAGCGGCACCGGGACAGGGAGCACAGATACGCAGTATTTT
14	NA	TRBV11-1	TRBJ2-7	TRBD1	CASSLSQGNYEQYF	TGTGCCAGCAGCTTATCACAGGGGAATTACGAGCAGTACTTC
14	NA	TRBV4-1	TRBJ1-1	TRBD1	CASSDWTGGTEAFF	TGCGCCAGCAGCGATTGGACAGGGGGAACTGAAGCTTTCTTT
16	NA	TRBV5-5	TRBJ2-7	NA	CASSLDPGGSSYEQYF	TGTGCCAGCAGCTTGGATCCAGGGGGGAGCTCCTACGAGCAGTACTTC
16	NA	TRBV9	TRBJ1-4	NA	CASSLGGGATNEKLFF	TGTGCCAGCAGCCTAGGGGGAGGGGCAACTAATGAAAAACTGTTTTTT
15	NA	TRBV19	TRBJ2-1	TRBD2	CASSILAGGRNEQFF	TGTGCCAGTAGTATTCTAGCGGGGGGGCGAAATGAGCAGTTCTTC
14	NA	TRBV19	TRBJ1-2	TRBD1	CASSTGGANYGYTF	TGTGCCAGTAGTACAGGGGGCGCGAACTATGGCTACACCTTC
14	once	TRBV5-1	TRBJ1-2	NA	CASSLEEGHYGYTF	TGCGCCAGCAGCTTGGAGGAGGGTCACTATGGCTACACCTTC
14	NA	TRBV3-1/TRBV3-2	TRBJ2-3	NA	CASSQVTGTDTQYF	TGTGCCAGCAGCCAAGTCACAGGCACAGATACGCAGTATTTT
13	NA	TRBV11-3	TRBJ1-1	NA	CASSLGTYTEAFF	TGTGCCAGCAGCTTAGGAACTTACACTGAAGCTTTCTTT
15	NA	TRBV11-3	TRBJ2-5	TRBD1	CASSSDREKQETQYF	TGTGCCAGCAGCTCAGACAGGGAGAAGCAAGAGACCCAGTACTTC
17	NA	TRBV19	TRBJ1-2	NA	CASSWWGTVRANYGYTF	TGTGCCAGTAGTTGGTGGGGCACAGTGAGAGCTAACTATGGCTACACCTTC
15	NA	TRBV6-1	TRBJ2-3	NA	CASRSPQLLRDTQYF	TGTGCCAGCCGGTCACCCCAATTGCTTCGGGATACGCAGTATTTT
12	NA	TRBV25-1	TRBJ1-1	NA	CASSPSGTEAFF	TGTGCCAGCAGTCCCTCGGGAACTGAAGCTTTCTTT
14	NA	TRBV10-1	TRBJ2-5	TRBD1	CASSDNRGHETQYF	TGCGCCAGCAGTGACAACAGGGGGCACGAGACCCAGTACTTC
11	NA	TRBV3-1/TRBV3-2	TRBJ1-1	NA	CASSEPGGAFF	TGTGCCAGCAGCGAACCCGGTGGAGCTTTCTTT
16	NA	TRBV5-1	TRBJ2-1	NA	CASSFDDSSSYNEQFF	TGCGCCAGCAGCTTCGACGACAGCAGCTCCTACAATGAGCAGTTCTTC
14	NA	TRBV2	TRBJ1-4	NA	CASIPGATNEKLFF	TGTGCCAGCATTCCGGGAGCAACTAATGAAAAACTGTTTTTT
15	NA	TRBV9	TRBJ2-3	NA	CASTTSGGFADTQYF	TGTGCCAGCACGACTAGTGGGGGGTTCGCAGATACGCAGTATTTT
14	NA	TRBV15	TRBJ1-6	NA	CATSLAGGLSPLHF	TGTGCCACCAGCTTAGCGGGAGGACTTTCACCCCTCCACTTT
15	NA	TRBV6-1	TRBJ2-5	NA	CASSDNHGVQETQYF	TGTGCCAGCAGTGACAACCACGGGGTCCAAGAGACCCAGTACTTC
15	NA	TRBV5-1	TRBJ2-1	TRBD2	CASSLSLAGAGEQFF	TGCGCCAGCAGCTTGTCCCTAGCGGGGGCGGGTGAGCAGTTCTTC
14	NA	TRBV5-1	TRBJ2-3	TRBD2	CASSFRGGVDTQYF	TGCGCCAGCAGCTTCCGCGGGGGGGTAGATACGCAGTATTTT
21	once	TRBV30	TRBJ1-4	TRBD1	CAWSDYAHPGQGLLSGEKLFF	TGTGCCTGGAGTGACTACGCCCATCCGGGACAGGGTTTGTTGTCAGGTGAAAAACTGTTTTTT
18	NA	TRBV4-2	TRBJ2-3	NA	CASSQVSSSSDSTDTQYF	TGTGCCAGCAGCCAAGTCTCATCGAGCTCAGATAGCACAGATACGCAGTATTTT
16	NA	TRBV9	TRBJ2-1	TRBD1	CASSVDGTGSPIGQFF	TGTGCCAGCAGCGTAGATGGGACAGGGTCCCCAATTGGGCAGTTCTTC